This is a list of T cell receptor beta chains from one sample in a study of CD8 T cells in Susac syndrome. TCRdb re-analysed the immunoSEQ multiplex PCR reads in MiXCR, keeping a single row per CDR3 protein. In the table there are 250,000 to 300,000 distinct CDR3 sequences, 70% to 90% of which are singletons. Material for sequencing was CD8+ T cells from PBMCs. The receptors derive from a human donor with multiple sclerosis. Both conserved end residues are part of each CDR3. Each record gives: V gene, J gene, clone size, CDR3 protein. Expanded clones are given a class, and other clones once, few, many or no size at all.

TRBV29-1	TRBJ2-3	-	CSVPSSTDTQYF
TRBV7-9	TRBJ1-1	-	CASSLPTGGGAEAFF
TRBV3-1	TRBJ2-7	-	CASSQEGGDPYEQYF
TRBV5-1	TRBJ2-7	-	CASSLRPGAYEQYF
TRBV28	TRBJ1-5	-	CASSFLGRGQPQHF
TRBV6-5	TRBJ1-1	few	CASSKLGTGGTEAFF
TRBV5-6	TRBJ1-2	once	CASSLEGDLAMAYGYTF
TRBV6-5	TRBJ1-1	-	CASSYGGGYHSWNTEASF
TRBV9	TRBJ1-2	-	CASSAHRASYGYTF
TRBV27	TRBJ2-6	once	CASGPPRANVLTF
TRBV27	TRBJ1-1	-	CASSFRRAYEAFF
TRBV15	TRBJ2-3	-	CATSGGQGIDTQYF
TRBV20-1	TRBJ2-4	-	CSASPPKNIQYF
TRBV20-1	TRBJ1-5	-	CSARKRQSLRPQHF
TRBV30	TRBJ2-1	once	CAWKAYNEQFF
TRBV6-1	TRBJ2-3	-	CASREGREVTDTQYF
TRBV7-9	TRBJ2-3	-	CASSFPSLTSGSTDTQYF
TRBV29-1	TRBJ1-2	once	CSVEDLRSGNGYTF
TRBV6-1	TRBJ2-7	few	CASSPTGTEAYEQYF
TRBV7-9	TRBJ2-4	-	CASSSKDRTNIQYF
TRBV27	TRBJ1-2	-	CASKGSGGSMYGYTF
TRBV30	TRBJ1-2	-	CAWRGRPYGYTF